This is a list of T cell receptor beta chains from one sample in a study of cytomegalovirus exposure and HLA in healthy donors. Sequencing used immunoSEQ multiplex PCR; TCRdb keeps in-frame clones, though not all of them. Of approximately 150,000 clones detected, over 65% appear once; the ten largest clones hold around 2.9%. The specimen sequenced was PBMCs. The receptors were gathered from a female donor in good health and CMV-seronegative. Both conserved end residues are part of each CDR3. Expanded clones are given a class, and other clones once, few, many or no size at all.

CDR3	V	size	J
CASSSSRDRGQETQYF	TRBV11-3	.	TRBJ2-5
CAWSLRGVKNTEAFF	TRBV30	.	TRBJ1-1
CASSLGRGPGEPQHF	TRBV5-5	.	TRBJ1-5
CASSLSSGGKTQYF	TRBV28	.	TRBJ2-5
CASSLWQGVYGYTF	TRBV27	once	TRBJ1-2
CAWKFFGADAATQYF	TRBV30	.	TRBJ2-3
CASSSRGGSTQYF	TRBV5-1	once	TRBJ2-3
CASWIDGVTGELFF	TRBV6-6	.	TRBJ2-2
CASSVDLYNTEAFF	TRBV6-1	.	TRBJ1-1
CASSMRADNEQFF	TRBV18	few	TRBJ2-1
CASGLAGSANEQYF	TRBV27	.	TRBJ2-7
CASSGTSGISYEQYF	TRBV6-1	.	.
CASSEFSQTEMNTEAFF	TRBV10-2	.	TRBJ1-1
CASSLSGGGSIYEQYF	TRBV28	.	TRBJ2-7
CASRGSAPNNSPLHF	TRBV5-6	few	TRBJ1-6
CASSYSQGGWDGYTF	TRBV6-5	few	TRBJ1-2
CASSQDRDGNQPQHF	TRBV4-3	.	TRBJ1-5
CASSLSSWRAATGELFF	TRBV27	.	TRBJ2-2
CASSYIDRNALF	TRBV28	.	TRBJ1-1
CASSATGGSYEQYF	TRBV27	.	TRBJ2-7
CASSPGAVGSVDEQFF	TRBV7-2	.	TRBJ2-1
CASSDSTSGVNEQFF	TRBV6-4	.	TRBJ2-1
CASSIAKNYGYPF	TRBV6-6	once	TRBJ1-2
CASSFRGLRREETQYF	TRBV6-5	once	TRBJ2-5
CASSVSAGGSEAFF	TRBV9	once	TRBJ1-1
CASSQLAYNEQFF	TRBV5-1	.	TRBJ2-1
CASGTAGSYEQYF	TRBV9	once	TRBJ2-7
CASSERRGQNYGYTF	TRBV6-1	.	TRBJ1-2
CASSDRDRPPNTQYF	TRBV9	.	TRBJ2-3
CASSFVPNTIYF	TRBV7-9	.	TRBJ1-3
CATSRDRGPNQPQHF	TRBV15	.	TRBJ1-5
CASRPTGGRGYNEQFF	TRBV27	.	TRBJ2-1
CASSQDSPAGTSYEQYF	TRBV4-1	.	TRBJ2-7
CASSFNAADSPLHF	TRBV27	.	TRBJ1-6
CASSSGQQNTEAFF	TRBV5-1	.	TRBJ1-1
CASSHRLAGAYNEQFF	TRBV4-3	few	TRBJ2-1
CAISEGPGPGNTIYF	TRBV10-3	.	TRBJ1-3
CASSETGQNTGELFF	TRBV2	.	TRBJ2-2
CASSARGDRGANEQFF	TRBV5-1	.	TRBJ2-1
CASLGASTSSHNEQFF	TRBV10-1	once	TRBJ2-1
CASSLARTTSGNEQFF	TRBV7-2	once	TRBJ2-1
CTSSQGGLVYGYTF	TRBV1	.	TRBJ1-2
CASRARDRNEKLFF	TRBV6-1	.	TRBJ1-4
CASSVSGGKGYTF	TRBV9	.	TRBJ1-2
CASSLPPQAGKLFF	TRBV7-9	.	TRBJ1-4
CASSLSERGSEAFF	TRBV7-6	.	TRBJ1-1
CASSQRGGNEQFF	TRBV7-9	.	TRBJ2-1
CASSLGGPGKAGYTF	TRBV7-6	few	TRBJ1-2
CASSFGDKPAKNIQYF	TRBV5-1	.	TRBJ2-4
CASTLGGQNYEQYF	TRBV6-6	.	TRBJ2-7
CASSSWTSADTQYF	TRBV5-1	.	TRBJ2-3
CASSLTVDTEAFF	TRBV7-3	.	TRBJ1-1
CASGEAGREQFF	TRBV7-9	.	TRBJ2-1
CASSTDRVNTGELFF	TRBV28	.	TRBJ2-2
CASRRDSGRVPDTQYF	TRBV6-6	.	TRBJ2-3
CASSIFQRQPQHF	TRBV19	.	TRBJ1-5
CTSSQDSTGELFF	TRBV1	.	TRBJ2-2
CAWSVGQGAEGYTF	TRBV30	once	TRBJ1-2